This TCR beta chain was captured by sequencing in a study of blood T cell repertoires in COVID-19. Sequencing used immunoSEQ multiplex PCR; TCRdb keeps in-frame clones, though not all of them. The sample lists around 60,000 clones; around 87% were seen once. This clone was detected once. The TCR sequence derives from a human donor in a cohort sampled during active COVID-19. Sequencing input: peripheral blood.

This chain's CDR3 is CASRPGGQETQYF. The CDR3 DNA follows: TGTGCCAGCAGACCCGGAGGACAAGAGACCCAGTACTTC. This chain uses TRBV28 with TRBJ2-5; possible D gene TRBD2, 5 bases. V was clipped by 6 bases and J by 2 bases, with 10 bases between them. The CDR3 loop spans 13 amino acids. CDR1 is MDHEN and CDR2 is SYDVKM in the germline V gene.